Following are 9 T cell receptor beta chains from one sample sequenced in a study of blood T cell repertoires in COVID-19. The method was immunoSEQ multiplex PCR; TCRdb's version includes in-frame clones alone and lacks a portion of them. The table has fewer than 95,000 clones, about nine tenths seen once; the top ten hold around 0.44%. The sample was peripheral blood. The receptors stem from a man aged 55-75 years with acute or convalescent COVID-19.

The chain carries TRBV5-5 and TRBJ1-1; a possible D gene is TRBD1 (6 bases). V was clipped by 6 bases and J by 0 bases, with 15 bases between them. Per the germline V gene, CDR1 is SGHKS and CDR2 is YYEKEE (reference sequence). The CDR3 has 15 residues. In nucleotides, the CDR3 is TGTGCCAGCAATCAGGGGTTTGGGATGAACACTGAAGCTTTCTTT. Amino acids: CASNQGFGMNTEAFF.

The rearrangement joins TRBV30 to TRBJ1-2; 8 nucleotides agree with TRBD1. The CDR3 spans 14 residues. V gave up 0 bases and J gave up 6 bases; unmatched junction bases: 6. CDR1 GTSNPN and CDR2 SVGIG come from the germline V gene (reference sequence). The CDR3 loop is CAWSVTRGLNGYTF. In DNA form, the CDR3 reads TGTGCCTGGAGTGTAACCAGGGGGCTTAATGGCTACACCTTC.

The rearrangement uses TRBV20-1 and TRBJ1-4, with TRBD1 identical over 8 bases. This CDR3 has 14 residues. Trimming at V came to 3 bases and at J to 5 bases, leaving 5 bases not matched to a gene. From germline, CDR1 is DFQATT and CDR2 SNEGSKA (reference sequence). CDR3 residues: CSASSRGRNEKLFF. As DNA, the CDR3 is TGCAGTGCTAGTTCCAGGGGGCGGAATGAAAAACTGTTTTTT.

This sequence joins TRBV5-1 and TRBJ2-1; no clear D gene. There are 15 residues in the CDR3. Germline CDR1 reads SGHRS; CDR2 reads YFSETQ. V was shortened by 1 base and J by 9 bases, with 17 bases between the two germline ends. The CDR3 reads CASSLTPLSGGEQFF. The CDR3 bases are TGCGCCAGCAGCTTGACGCCCCTTAGTGGCGGTGAGCAGTTCTTC.

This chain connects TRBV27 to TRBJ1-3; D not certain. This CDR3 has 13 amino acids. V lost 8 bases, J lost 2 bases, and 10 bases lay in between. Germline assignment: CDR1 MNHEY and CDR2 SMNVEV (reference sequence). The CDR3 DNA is TGTGCCAGCGGAGGAATACCTGGAAACACCATATATTTT. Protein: CASGGIPGNTIYF.

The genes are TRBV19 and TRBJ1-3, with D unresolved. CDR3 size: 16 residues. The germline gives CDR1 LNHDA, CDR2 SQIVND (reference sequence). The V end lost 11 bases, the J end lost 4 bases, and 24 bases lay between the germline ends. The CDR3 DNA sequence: TGTGCCGCTACTAGTACGGACCTCTCGCAAGGAAACACCATATATTTT. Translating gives CAATSTDLSQGNTIYF.

The CDR3 region is CASSPTTNEKLFF. In DNA, the CDR3 is TGTGCCAGCAGCCCTACAACTAATGAAAAACTGTTTTTT. The V gene is TRBV7-9, the J gene TRBJ1-4; unclear D gene. In germline, CDR1 is SEHNR, CDR2 FQNEAQ (reference sequence). Trimming cost V 5 bases and J 0 bases, with 4 bases left between them. CDR3 length: 13 residues.

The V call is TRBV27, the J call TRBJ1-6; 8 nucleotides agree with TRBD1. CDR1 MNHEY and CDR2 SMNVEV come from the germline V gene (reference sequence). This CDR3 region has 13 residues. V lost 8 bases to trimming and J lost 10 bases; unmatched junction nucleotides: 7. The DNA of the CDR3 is TGTGCCAGCTCTGACAGGGGAAGCTCACCCCTCCACTTT. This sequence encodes CASSDRGSSPLHF.

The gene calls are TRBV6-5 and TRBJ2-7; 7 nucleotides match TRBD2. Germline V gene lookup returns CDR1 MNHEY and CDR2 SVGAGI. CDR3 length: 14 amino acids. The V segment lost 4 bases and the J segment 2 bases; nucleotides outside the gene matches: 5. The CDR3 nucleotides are TGTGCCAGCAGTTCTTATGGGACTACCTACGAGCAGTACTTC. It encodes CASSSYGTTYEQYF.